These 10 T cell receptor beta chains came from one sample sequenced in a study of graft-versus-host responses after intestinal transplantation. Profiling relied on immunoSEQ multiplex PCR, and the TCRdb table lists in-frame clones only, not all of them. The table has about 57,000 clones, 85% to 90% seen once. The sequencing here drew on PBMCs, taken 26 days after transplant. These receptors originate from a human patient who received an intestinal transplant, so some T cells may come from the graft donor.

The J gene is TRBJ2-1, the V gene TRBV4-2; 9 bases agree with TRBD1. From germline, CDR1 is LGHNA and CDR2 YNFKEQ. The CDR3 runs to 12 residues. V dropped 4 bases and J dropped 12; count of bases not matched to a gene: 4. Here the CDR3 DNA reads TGTGCCAGCAGCCTGGGACAGGGAGGGCAGTTCTTC. Translating it yields CASSLGQGGQFF.

This clone occurred once. The chain has TRBV28 and TRBJ2-7; D is possibly TRBD1 (6 bases). Trimming removed 3 bases at V and 1 base at J, with 7 bases between. The CDR3 contains 13 residues. The germline V gene has CDR1 MDHEN and CDR2 SYDVKM. The CDR3 loop is CASSFQGSYEQYF. The CDR3 DNA reads as TGTGCCAGCAGTTTCCAGGGGTCCTACGAGCAGTACTTC.

The chain couples TRBV9 to TRBJ2-2, with TRBD1 matching over 9 bases. Germline V gene sequence: CDR1 SGDLS, CDR2 YYNGEE. The CDR3 contains 18 residues. J was trimmed by 6 bases and V by 6 bases; bases with no gene match: 18. The CDR3 here is CASTSLRDRAFSAGELFF. For the CDR3, the DNA is TGTGCCAGCACCTCACTCCGGGACAGGGCTTTCAGCGCCGGGGAGCTGTTTTTT.

The genes are TRBV6-5 and TRBJ2-7, with a tentative D call TRBD1 (6 bases). The CDR3 has 14 residues. V was cut by 4 bases and J by 1 base, with 11 bases left in between. Germline V gives CDR1 MNHEY, CDR2 SVGAGI. DNA for the CDR3: TGTGCCAGCAGTTCCGACGGACAGTCCTACGAGCAGTACTTC. Translation: CASSSDGQSYEQYF.

The rearrangement uses TRBV5-1 and TRBJ2-1; tentative D call: TRBD1 (6 bases). Germline assignment: CDR1 SGHRS and CDR2 YFSETQ. V lost 0 bases to trimming and J lost 0 bases, with 7 bases between them. The length of the CDR3 is 15 residues. In DNA form, the CDR3 reads TGCGCCAGCAGCTTGGAGGACAGCTCCTACAATGAGCAGTTCTTC. Its protein product is CASSLEDSSYNEQFF.

V and J are TRBV28 and TRBJ2-2, with 7 positions matching TRBD2. The CDR3 covers 15 residues. The V segment lost 5 bases and the J segment 5 bases; nucleotides outside the gene matches: 8. Germline assignment: CDR1 MDHEN and CDR2 SYDVKM. DNA of the CDR3: TGTGCCAGCAGTGTCGGACGGGAGGTGACCGGGGAGCTGTTTTTT. Amino acids: CASSVGREVTGELFF.

The DNA for the CDR3 is TGCAGCGTTGAATTAGGTGGGGAGGGCCAGGTCGATGAGCAGTTCTTC. As protein: CSVELGGEGQVDEQFF. The rearrangement joins TRBV29-1 to TRBJ2-1; 7 bases map to TRBD2. V shed 2 bases, J shed 8 bases, and the junction held 15 bases outside the gene matches. The CDR3 spans 16 residues. Germline V gene lookup returns CDR1 SQVTM and CDR2 ANQGSEA.

V and J are TRBV29-1 and TRBJ1-1; 7 nucleotides line up with TRBD1. The CDR3 is made up of 13 amino acids. Germline V gene sequence: CDR1 SQVTM, CDR2 ANQGSEA. V lost 7 bases and J lost 3; bases outside the gene matches: 8. The CDR3 DNA follows: TGCAGCGAACAAGGGGGCTTAGACACTGAAGCTTTCTTT. It codes for CSEQGGLDTEAFF.

The rearrangement links TRBV7-9 to TRBJ1-6; a weak D match, TRBD1 (5 bases). Trimming pared 1 base from V and 7 bases from J, leaving 8 bases between. The CDR3 has 14 amino acids. CDR1 and CDR2 (germline): SEHNR, FQNEAQ (reference sequence). The CDR3 loop reads CASSLGQLNSPLHF. The CDR3 DNA sequence: TGTGCCAGCAGCTTAGGACAGCTGAATTCACCCCTCCACTTT.

The rearrangement joins TRBV2 to TRBJ1-5; D uncertain. The CDR3 consists of 11 residues. V shed 4 bases and J shed 11 bases, with 9 bases lying between them. The germline V gene encodes CDR1 SNHLY and CDR2 FYNNEI. DNA for the CDR3: TGTGCCAGCAGTGTGGGAGGGTCCCAGCATTTT. Its translation is CASSVGGSQHF. The entire variable domain, with the rest obtained from reference TRBV2 and TRBJ1-5, is as follows: EPEVTQTPSHQVTQMGQEVILRCVPISNHLYFYWYRQILGQKVEFLVSFYNNEISEKSEIFDDQFSVERPDGSNFTLKIRSTKLEDSAMYFCASSVGGSQHFGDGTRLSIL.